This T cell receptor (beta chain) was sequenced for a study of T cell responses to AZD1222 COVID-19 vaccine. Regarding the study as a whole: CD4 TCRs covered the whole spike, strongest at regions 160-218 and 743-854. Clonal diversity may have been underestimated in mostly white British donors. The peak T cell response came first, and repertoires were sampled only after it.

Sequencing used immunoSEQ multiplex PCR; TCRdb keeps in-frame clones, though not all of them. The table has 120,000 or so clones, around 85% seen once. This CDR3 comprises 17 residues. The V and J ends lost 1 base and 4 bases respectively, with 18 bases between them. Germline values: CDR1 MNHNS, CDR2 SASEGT. Worth noting for this clone: Its matching antigen is unknown.

The chain combines TRBV6-1 with TRBJ2-3; maybe TRBD2 (6 bases). This receptor was identified in an adult in good health. The specimen comprised peripheral blood, sampled on day 0 of AZD1222 vaccination. CDR3 region: CASSEDSGRGSPDTQYF. CDR3 in DNA: TGTGCCAGCAGTGAAGATAGCGGAAGGGGCTCCCCAGATACGCAGTATTTT.